These 9 T cell receptor beta chains were sequenced from one sample in a study of molecular identifiers for immune sequencing clone quantification. TCRdb recomputed calls from the PCR reads with MiXCR, one row per CDR3 protein. Here the sample spans about 640,000 distinct CDR3 sequences, about 20% being singletons. Material: naive CD8+ T cells from blood, with Jurkat cell RNA spiked in. Documented subset: FACS-sorted CD8+CD4-CCR7+CD45RA+ naive T cells. All receptors come from a human donor in good health. Some libraries in this study had Jurkat cell RNA spiked in.

This clonotype has a handful of counts. This chain uses TRBV7-3 with TRBJ2-1; 11 bases map to TRBD2. The CDR3 is 17 residues long. J lost 7 bases, V lost 2 bases, and 10 bases had no gene match. Germline assignment: CDR1 SGHTA and CDR2 FQGTGA. The CDR3 DNA is TGTGCCAGCAGCTTAGGTGGTAGCGGGGGGGCCTGGAATGAGCAGTTCTTC. This translates into CASSLGGSGGAWNEQFF. Combining the CDR3 with reference TRBV7-3 and TRBJ2-1 gives the whole variable domain GAGVSQTPSNKVTEKGKYVELRCDPISGHTALYWYRQSLGQGPEFLIYFQGTGAADDSGLPNDRFFAVRPEGSVSTLKIQRTERGDSAVYLCASSLGGSGGAWNEQFFGPGTRLTVL.

In this sample, this clonotype turned up many times. This chain links TRBV28 with TRBJ2-1, with TRBD1 as a possible D gene (6 bases). The CDR3 is 13 residues long. V lost 4 bases to trimming and J lost 6 bases, with 10 bases between them. Germline CDR1 MDHEN, CDR2 SYDVKM. DNA of the CDR3: TGTGCCAGCAGTTACAGGGCTGGCAATGAGCAGTTCTTC. Its protein is CASSYRAGNEQFF.

This clonotype was detected once. The CDR3 carries no conserved terminal phenylalanine or tryptophan, so it likely arises from a read error. The chain links TRBV9 to TRBJ2-3, with D possibly being TRBD2 (5 bases). The CDR3 length is 14 residues. Per the germline V gene, CDR1 is SGDLS and CDR2 is YYNGEE. V was cut by 3 bases and J by 4 bases, with 12 bases left in between. The CDR3 is CASSDSSEADTQYS. The CDR3 nucleotides read TGTGCCAGCAGCGATAGTAGCGAGGCAGATACGCAGTATTCT.

A remark on this clonotype: This may be a read error: a much more frequent sequence differs by one nucleotide. The V gene is TRBV14, the J gene TRBJ2-3, with a weak D call TRBD2 (6 bases). The CDR3 has 13 residues. Germline V lookup: CDR1 SGHDN, CDR2 FVKESK. Trimming took 8 bases from V and 8 from J, leaving 17 bases between them. The CDR3 reads CASCPIAGRTQYF. The DNA for the CDR3 is TGTGCCAGCTGCCCCATTGCGGGACGTACGCAGTATTTT. The complete variable domain, with remaining parts taken from reference TRBV14 and TRBJ2-3, reads EAGVTQFPSHSVIEKGQTVTLRCDPISGHDNLYWYRRVMGKEIKFLLHFVKESKQDESGMPNNRFLAERTGGTYSTLKVQPAELEDSGVYFCASCPIAGRTQYFGPGTRLTVL.

This clonotype was seen ten or more times. The chain is built from TRBV4-1 and TRBJ2-7; 13 bases are shared with TRBD2. The CDR3 has 14 residues. V lost 3 bases to trimming and J lost 7 bases; unmatched junction nucleotides: 3. CDR1 and CDR2 from the germline V gene are MGHRA and YSYEKL. This chain's CDR3 is CASSHTSGRDEQYF. In DNA, the CDR3 is TGCGCCAGCAGCCATACTAGCGGGAGGGATGAGCAGTACTTC.

This clonotype was observed a single time. A read error may explain this, as a much larger clone is one base away. The CDR3 sequence is CASSFGTYYPPLHF. DNA of the CDR3: TGTGCCAGCAGCTTTGGGACCTACTATCCACCCCTCCACTTT. V is TRBV7-9 and J is TRBJ1-6, with D tentatively TRBD1 (5 bases). Germline-derived CDR1 and CDR2 are SEHNR and FQNEAQ (reference sequence). The CDR3 sequence is 14 residues long. V dropped 3 bases and J dropped 11 bases, with 14 bases sitting between them.

V and J are TRBV19 and TRBJ2-1, with no clear D. The CDR3 consists of 12 residues. Germline lookup yields CDR1 LNHDA and CDR2 SQIVND (reference sequence). Trimming took 2 bases from V and 5 from J, leaving 4 bases between them. The CDR3: CASSIPHNEQFF. The CDR3 DNA reads TGTGCCAGTAGTATACCGCACAATGAGCAGTTCTTC. The whole variable domain, remainder taken from reference TRBV19 and TRBJ2-1, is DGGITQSPKYLFRKEGQNVTLSCEQNLNHDAMYWYRQDPGQGLRLIYYSQIVNDFQKGDIAEGYSVSREKKESFPLTVTSAQKNPTAFYLCASSIPHNEQFFGPGTRLTVL.

About this clonotype itself: A much bigger clone sits one base away, suggesting this may be a read error. The chain uses TRBV10-3 and TRBJ2-7; D is unclear. The V gene's germline CDR1 is ENHRY and CDR2 SYGVKD. CDR3 length: 14 residues. Trimming left V 2 bases short and J 2 bases short, with 10 bases between. Written as DNA, the CDR3 is TGTGCCATCAGTGAGGGCCCTCTCCCCTACGAGCAGTACTTC. As protein: CAISEGPLPYEQYF.

Ten or more counts support this clonotype. J is TRBJ2-7 and V is TRBV5-5, with D possibly called TRBD1 or TRBD2 (5 bases each). The CDR3 is 15 residues long. Trimming took 0 bases from V and 0 from J, leaving 10 bases between them. CDR1 and CDR2 (germline): SGHKS, YYEKEE (reference sequence). CDR3 amino acids: CASSLAWGSSYEQYF. CDR3 nucleotide sequence: TGTGCCAGCAGCTTGGCCTGGGGGAGCTCCTACGAGCAGTACTTC.